The 25 T cell receptor beta chains below were found in one sample sequenced in a study of cytomegalovirus exposure and HLA in healthy donors. Amplification used 60 Vbeta primers and 13 Jbeta primers. Method: immunoSEQ multiplex PCR; TCRdb's copy keeps in-frame clones and lacks some. The sample includes about 160,000 clones, approximately 74% of them seen just once. Sequenced: PBMCs. These receptors came from a woman aged 25 to 39 in good health and CMV-seronegative.

The chain carries TRBV7-9 and TRBJ2-1; D perhaps matches TRBD2 (5 bases). V lost 2 bases and J lost 3, with 8 bases in between. Per germline, CDR1 SEHNR and CDR2 FQNEAQ (reference sequence). The CDR3 totals 14 residues. CDR3: CASSLWENYNEQFF. The CDR3 coding sequence is TGTGCCAGCAGCTTATGGGAGAACTACAATGAGCAGTTCTTC.

This clone was observed once. As DNA, the CDR3 is TGTGCCACCAGCAGAGATCCGAGGGGGCTCGCGGGCTACACCTTC. Translation: CATSRDPRGLAGYTF. The chain employs TRBV15 and TRBJ1-2; 7 bases are shared with TRBD1. Germline values: CDR1 LNHNV, CDR2 YYDKDF (reference sequence). The CDR3 runs to 15 residues. Germline trimming cut 0 bases from V and 8 bases from J; bases unmatched to any gene: 9.

V is TRBV11-2 and J is TRBJ1-2; D uncertain. V lost 5 bases, J lost 1 base, and 8 bases lay in between. CDR3 length equals 13 residues. Germline assignment: CDR1 SGHAT and CDR2 FQNNGV. The CDR3 region is CASSPGLNYGYTF. The CDR3 DNA is TGTGCCAGCAGCCCGGGTCTTAACTATGGCTACACCTTC.

V gene TRBV9 combines with J gene TRBJ2-1, with D hard to call. Germline loops: CDR1 SGDLS, CDR2 YYNGEE. CDR3 length equals 14 residues. V lost 2 bases to trimming and J lost 6 bases, with 12 bases between them. For the CDR3, the DNA is TGTGCCAGCAGCGTTCTCCCAGGCTCCAATGAGCAGTTCTTC. It is translated as CASSVLPGSNEQFF.

This chain links TRBV29-1 with TRBJ2-7; TRBD2 might be the D (5 bases). The CDR3 runs to 11 residues. Germline loops: CDR1 SQVTM, CDR2 ANQGSEA. V was clipped by 4 bases and J by 3 bases, with 7 bases between them. CDR3 DNA: TGCAGCGTTGTGGAGGTCTACGAGCAGTACTTC. Translation gives CSVVEVYEQYF.

This chain uses TRBV14 with TRBJ2-3, with D possibly TRBD2 on 6 matching bases. The germline V gene encodes CDR1 SGHDN and CDR2 FVKESK. Trimming stripped 0 bases from V and 9 bases from J, with 10 bases between. The CDR3 has 13 amino acids. CDR3 bases: TGTGCCAGCAGCCAAGATTGGCGGGGAACGCAGTATTTT. Protein sequence: CASSQDWRGTQYF.

The gene calls are TRBV11-2 and TRBJ1-5, with D hard to call. Trimming removed 5 bases from V and 0 bases from J, with 8 bases in between. The CDR3 spans 14 residues. Germline CDR1 is SGHAT and CDR2 is FQNNGV. The CDR3 DNA reads as TGTGCCAGCAGCCCAGGCTATAGCAATCAGCCCCAGCATTTT. Its translation: CASSPGYSNQPQHF.

The CDR3: CASSPAGPGDTQYF. The CDR3 region has the DNA TGTGCCAGCAGTCCTGCAGGCCCCGGAGATACGCAGTATTTT. The genes are TRBV28 and TRBJ2-3; D not resolved. V lost 5 bases and J 5 bases, leaving 14 bases between the germline ends. The CDR3 has 14 residues. Germline lookup yields CDR1 MDHEN and CDR2 SYDVKM.

The chain joins TRBV5-1 to TRBJ2-5; the match to TRBD1 covers 12 bases. The V gene's germline CDR1 is SGHRS and CDR2 YFSETQ. This CDR3 is built from 17 residues. Trimming removed 3 bases from V and 5 bases from J; junction bases left unmatched: 11. The CDR3 protein is CASSSRGDRGRRETQYF. CDR3 bases: TGCGCCAGCAGCTCGCGAGGGGACAGGGGGCGCCGGGAGACCCAGTACTTC.

The V gene is TRBV4-3, the J gene TRBJ2-5, with TRBD2 as a possible D gene (6 bases). In germline, CDR1 is LGHNA, CDR2 YSLEER. Trimming took 1 base from V and 3 from J, leaving 6 bases between them. This CDR3 has 13 amino acids. The CDR3 loop is CASSQGLEETQYF. The DNA for the CDR3 is TGCGCCAGCAGCCAAGGACTAGAAGAGACCCAGTACTTC.

The rearrangement joins TRBV20-1 to TRBJ1-3, with D possibly TRBD1 on 5 matching bases. The CDR3 totals 11 residues. Trimming left V 5 bases short and J 8 bases short, with 10 bases between. Germline V lookup: CDR1 DFQATT, CDR2 SNEGSKA (reference sequence). CDR3 sequence (DNA): TGCAGTGCTGAAGACAGTGACACCATATATTTT. Amino acids: CSAEDSDTIYF.

This clone was detected only a few times. The chain has TRBV15 and TRBJ1-1; tentatively, D is TRBD1 (5 bases). This CDR3 contains 13 residues. Trimming removed 5 bases from V and 5 bases from J, with 12 bases in between. Germline V CDR1 and CDR2: LNHNV, YYDKDF (reference sequence). In nucleotides, the CDR3 is TGTGCCACCAGCGGGGGGGTTATGACTGAAGCTTTCTTT. Translating gives CATSGGVMTEAFF.

The chain combines TRBV5-1 with TRBJ1-3; 9 nucleotides match TRBD1. The CDR3 runs to 17 residues. Germline CDR1 is SGHRS and CDR2 is YFSETQ. The ends lost 4 bases at V and 1 base at J; junction bases unmatched: 9. CDR3 protein: CASSTTGGLVSGNTIYF. The CDR3, as DNA: TGCGCCAGCAGCACCACAGGGGGCCTCGTTTCTGGAAACACCATATATTTT.

This clone was counted once. This sequence joins TRBV6-1 and TRBJ1-5; D gene uncertain. Trimming removed 7 bases from V and 7 bases from J, with 20 bases in between. CDR1 is MNHNS, CDR2 SASEGT, per germline. This CDR3 has 15 residues. The CDR3 DNA sequence: TGTGCCAGCACCGATTCGGGCGGGGTAGGGCAGCCCCAGCATTTT. The encoded protein is CASTDSGGVGQPQHF.

The table lists this clone with a few counts. The gene calls are TRBV6-6 and TRBJ1-1; tentative D call: TRBD1 (5 bases). Trimming stripped 4 bases from V and 4 bases from J, with 7 bases between. The CDR3 runs to 12 residues. Per germline, CDR1 MNHNY and CDR2 SVGAGI (reference sequence). The CDR3 spells CASSSGITEAFF. DNA for the CDR3: TGTGCCAGCAGTTCAGGGATCACTGAAGCTTTCTTT.

V gene TRBV29-1 combines with J gene TRBJ1-1, with 8 bases identical to TRBD1. Trimming removed 8 bases from V and 5 bases from J; junction bases left unmatched: 7. The CDR3 is 12 amino acids. Germline values: CDR1 SQVTM, CDR2 ANQGSEA. This CDR3 reads CSTRTGNTEAFF. The CDR3 nucleotides are TGCAGCACTCGGACAGGGAATACTGAAGCTTTCTTT.

The chain is built from TRBV28 and TRBJ2-3, with a possible D match to TRBD2 (6 bases). Between the trimmed V and J ends, which lost 4 bases and 2 bases, there was a span of 13 bases. The CDR3 is 15 amino acids. Germline V gene data show CDR1 as MDHEN and CDR2 as SYDVKM. The DNA of the CDR3 is TGTGCCAGCAGTTCCGGAGGGGCGGACACAGATACGCAGTATTTT. The encoded protein is CASSSGGADTDTQYF.

This rearrangement joins TRBV10-3 to TRBJ2-1, with a possible D match to TRBD2 (5 bases). V lost 0 bases and J lost 7, with 16 bases in between. Germline V lookup: CDR1 ENHRY, CDR2 SYGVKD. The length of the CDR3 is 16 residues. For the CDR3, the DNA is TGTGCCATCAGTGAGTCGTCTATCGGGGTTGCGAATGAGCAGTTCTTC. This gives the protein CAISESSIGVANEQFF.

This chain uses TRBV2 with TRBJ1-3; D not resolved. CDR3 size: 14 residues. V shed 8 bases and J shed 1 base, with 12 bases lying between them. CDR1 is SNHLY, CDR2 FYNNEI, per germline. The DNA of the CDR3 is TGTGCCAGCGTACGGACGGGGTCTGGAAACACCATATATTTT. Translated: CASVRTGSGNTIYF.

J is TRBJ1-5 and V is TRBV6-5; 7 bases map to TRBD1. The CDR3 contains 13 residues. Germline values: CDR1 MNHEY, CDR2 SVGAGI. J lost 6 bases, V lost 5 bases, and 4 bases had no gene match. CDR3 sequence: CASSGQESQPQHF. Here the CDR3 DNA reads TGTGCCAGCAGTGGACAGGAAAGTCAGCCCCAGCATTTT.

J is TRBJ2-7 and V is TRBV9, with TRBD2 matching over 8 bases. The ends lost 4 bases at V and 0 bases at J; junction bases unmatched: 12. The CDR3 length is 17 residues. Germline CDR1 and CDR2: SGDLS and YYNGEE. CDR3: CASSTAAGGIPSYEQYF. The CDR3 DNA is TGTGCCAGCAGCACCGCTGCGGGAGGTATCCCCTCCTACGAGCAGTACTTC.

The rearrangement joins TRBV28 to TRBJ1-1; 8 nucleotides agree with TRBD1. The germline CDR1 and CDR2 sequences are MDHEN and SYDVKM. The CDR3 is 16 amino acids. V lost 3 bases, J lost 5 bases, and 11 bases stayed unmatched. The CDR3 DNA is TGTGCCAGCAGTTTCCCGACAGGGGCGGATGGGACTGAAGCTTTCTTT. As protein: CASSFPTGADGTEAFF.

This clone has a handful of counts. The V call is TRBV15, the J call TRBJ1-6, with D hard to call. The CDR3 is made up of 18 amino acids. Per germline, CDR1 LNHNV and CDR2 YYDKDF (reference sequence). Trimming took off 1 base at V and 0 bases at J, with 13 bases between the two ends. The CDR3 sequence: CATSRGITRSSYNSPLHF. CDR3 DNA: TGTGCCACCAGCAGAGGAATTACTAGGAGCTCCTATAATTCACCCCTCCACTTT.

CDR3 residues: CASSPTGWRTEAFF. CDR3 in DNA: TGTGCCAGCAGCCCGACAGGGTGGAGGACTGAAGCTTTCTTT. V usage is TRBV5-5 and J usage is TRBJ1-1, with TRBD1 identical over 7 bases. J lost 5 bases, V lost 4 bases, and 8 bases had no gene match. CDR3 size: 14 residues. Germline V gives CDR1 SGHKS, CDR2 YYEKEE (reference sequence).

The chain couples TRBV7-2 to TRBJ2-3; D unclear. Germline V lookup: CDR1 SGHTA, CDR2 FQGNSA. With 5 bases removed from V and 0 bases from J, the gap between germline ends came to 3 bases. CDR3 length equals 12 residues. The chain's CDR3 is CASSLSTDTQYF. In nucleotides, the CDR3 is TGTGCCAGCAGCCTAAGCACAGATACGCAGTATTTT.